Presented here are 10 T cell receptor beta chains from one specimen sequenced in a study of Graves' ophthalmopathy and Graves' hyperthyroidism. The authors amplified TCR beta CDR3 regions, and they did so from RNA transcripts for repertoire sequencing. Second-round multiplex PCR came after a first-round RT-PCR that employed HTBI primers. MiXCR, run by TCRdb on the multiplex PCR reads, gives a single entry per CDR3 protein. The sample comprises roughly 420,000 distinct CDR3 sequences, around a fifth of which are singletons, and around 3.2% rests with the top ten. Specimen: peripheral blood. The source of these receptors is a woman younger than 35 with stable Graves' hyperthyroidism.

This clonotype appeared many times. The chain links TRBV12-3 or TRBV12-4 to TRBJ2-2; no reliable D call. Trimming pared 4 bases from V and 2 bases from J, leaving 11 bases between. This CDR3 is built from 15 residues. The DNA of the CDR3 is TGTGCCAGCAGTTACACCGGGCCAAACACCGGGGAGCTGTTTTTT. Encoded protein: CASSYTGPNTGELFF.

In regard to this clonotype: A much larger clone differs from this one at a single base, so this may be a read error. The chain combines TRBV28 with TRBJ2-5; D tentatively reads TRBD1 or TRBD2 (6 bases each). The CDR3 is 14 amino acids. Germline V gene sequence: CDR1 MDHEN, CDR2 SYDVKM. CDR3 sequence: CASGSRGLGETQDF. The CDR3 DNA sequence: TGTGCCAGCGGGAGCCGGGGGCTGGGGGAGACCCAGGACTTC.

The rearrangement joins TRBV13 to TRBJ2-7, with 10 nucleotides matching TRBD2. Germline assignment: CDR1 PRHDT and CDR2 FYEKMQ (reference sequence). This CDR3 is 15 amino acids long. V was clipped by 1 base and J by 3 bases; unmatched bases: 3. The CDR3 region has the DNA TGTGCCAGCAGCTTAGCTACTAGCGGGGACTACGAGCAGTACTTC. Its translation is CASSLATSGDYEQYF.

The genes are TRBV7-8 and TRBJ1-2, with 10 bases identical to TRBD1. The trim removed 4 bases at V and 3 bases at J, leaving 5 bases unmatched. Germline CDR1 and CDR2: SGHVS and FQNEAQ. The CDR3 loop spans 15 amino acids. The chain's CDR3 is CASSSQTGGYYGYTF. For the CDR3, the DNA is TGTGCCAGCAGCTCCCAGACAGGGGGCTACTATGGCTACACCTTC.

Comments on this clonotype: This may be a read error, as it is one base from a much larger clone. The chain has TRBV7-9 and TRBJ1-1; no definite D call. CDR1 and CDR2 (germline): SEHNR, FQNEAQ (reference sequence). This CDR3 spans 15 amino acids. The CDR3 region is CVSSRYQADNTEAFF. The CDR3 DNA is TGTGTCAGCAGCCGGTATCAGGCAGACAACACTGAAGCTTTCTTT.

This rearrangement joins TRBV5-1 to TRBJ1-2; D is uncertain. Germline-derived CDR1 and CDR2 are SGHRS and YFSETQ. Trimming stripped 5 bases from V and 4 bases from J, with 6 bases between. The CDR3 spans 11 residues. In nucleotides, the CDR3 is TGCGCCAGCAGGGGTTTCTATGGCTACACCTTC. Its translation: CASRGFYGYTF.

The V call is TRBV12-3 or TRBV12-4, the J call TRBJ1-1; no reliable D call. The CDR3 is made up of 12 amino acids. V lost 6 bases, J lost 4 bases, and 9 bases lay in between. This chain's CDR3 is CASSLDGTEAFF. As DNA, the CDR3 is TGTGCCAGCAGCCTAGACGGCACTGAAGCTTTCTTT.

J is TRBJ2-5 and V is TRBV6-2 or TRBV6-3; D call uncertain. Germline V lookup: CDR1 MNHEY, CDR2 SVGEGT. Trimming pared 6 bases from V and 4 bases from J, leaving 12 bases between. The CDR3 contains 13 residues. The CDR3 spells CASRLTRRETQYF. The DNA for the CDR3 is TGTGCCAGCAGACTGACCCGAAGAGAGACCCAGTACTTC.

This clonotype was picked up many times. The chain combines TRBV20-1 with TRBJ2-5, with no clear D. This CDR3 spans 13 amino acids. Germline V gives CDR1 DFQATT, CDR2 SNEGSKA (reference sequence). Trimming took off 6 bases at V and 0 bases at J, with 11 bases between the two ends. This chain's CDR3 is CSAPGVDQETQYF. In DNA form, the CDR3 reads TGCAGTGCCCCGGGCGTGGACCAAGAGACCCAGTACTTC.

This clonotype was seen ten or more times. CDR3 coding DNA: TGTGCCAGCAGTGAAATTTTAAACGAGCAGTACTTC. Its protein product is CASSEILNEQYF. This chain uses TRBV25-1 with TRBJ2-7; D unresolved. Trimming shortened V by 2 bases and J by 5 bases, and 7 bases separated the two germline ends. CDR3 size: 12 residues. Germline V gives CDR1 MGHDK, CDR2 SYGVNS.